A single sample gave rise to the 23 T cell receptor beta chains below, sequenced in a study of T-cell reconstitution after alpha-beta-depleted transplantation in children. Unique molecular identifiers were built into the TCRbeta library. TCRdb independently ran MiXCR on the PCR reads; one entry per CDR3 protein. The top ten hold about 0.79% of the sample, which has 700,000 or so distinct CDR3 sequences, less than 15% seen once. Material: PBMCs, obtained before TCRalphabeta/CD19-depleted stem cell transplant. All receptors derive from a girl aged 2 to 10 with congenital amegakaryocytic thrombocytopenia, due to receive a stem cell transplant.

This clonotype was recorded many times. This sequence joins TRBV12-3 or TRBV12-4 and TRBJ1-6; D might be TRBD1 (5 bases). V lost 0 bases to trimming and J lost 8 bases, with 11 bases between them. This CDR3 contains 15 residues. This CDR3 reads CASSLALRGYSPLHF. The CDR3 region has the DNA TGTGCCAGCAGTTTAGCCCTCCGGGGGTATTCACCCCTCCACTTT.

The chain combines TRBV29-1 with TRBJ2-1; D perhaps matches TRBD2 (5 bases). Trimming took 2 bases from V and 9 from J, leaving 8 bases between them. Germline assignment: CDR1 SQVTM and CDR2 ANQGSEA. This CDR3 comprises 11 residues. The CDR3 is CSVELTSEQFF. DNA for the CDR3: TGCAGCGTTGAACTTACTAGTGAGCAGTTCTTC.

This chain uses TRBV6-5 with TRBJ2-2; D is perhaps TRBD1 (6 bases). There are 15 residues in the CDR3. CDR1 is MNHEY, CDR2 SVGAGI, per germline. The V and J ends lost 2 bases and 1 base respectively, with 8 bases between them. CDR3 protein: CASSYPTGNTGELFF. CDR3 DNA: TGTGCCAGCAGTTACCCGACAGGGAACACCGGGGAGCTGTTTTTT.

This clonotype was seen repeatedly, ten times or more. V usage is TRBV15 and J usage is TRBJ2-3; D not resolved. Germline assignment: CDR1 LNHNV and CDR2 YYDKDF (reference sequence). V shed 6 bases and J shed 2 bases, with 9 bases lying between them. The length of the CDR3 is 13 residues. CDR3 residues: CATSRQFTDTQYF. Here the CDR3 DNA reads TGTGCCACCAGTAGGCAGTTCACAGATACGCAGTATTTT.

This clonotype showed up just a few times. This rearrangement joins TRBV12-3 or TRBV12-4 to TRBJ2-1; D is unclear. CDR3 length: 15 residues. Trimming took off 7 bases at V and 5 bases at J, with 18 bases between the two ends. The DNA for the CDR3 is TGTGCCAGCACCGAAGGCCTACCGAACCACAATGAGCAGTTCTTC. This translates into CASTEGLPNHNEQFF.

This clonotype was counted at least ten times. V and J are TRBV20-1 and TRBJ2-3, with a possible D match to TRBD2 (6 bases). This CDR3 is built from 13 residues. Trimming removed 8 bases at V and 2 bases at J, with 14 bases between. Germline-derived CDR1 and CDR2 are DFQATT and SNEGSKA (reference sequence). The CDR3 region is CSLVRGTTDTQYF. CDR3 bases: TGCAGTTTAGTACGGGGGACCACAGATACGCAGTATTTT.

This clonotype was seen repeatedly, ten times or more. CDR3 protein: CASSSLGAGELFF. CDR3 nucleotides: TGCGCCAGCAGCTCCTTAGGGGCCGGGGAGCTGTTTTTT. This chain uses TRBV5-1 with TRBJ2-2, with a weak D call TRBD1 (5 bases). Looked up from germline, CDR1 is SGHRS and CDR2 is YFSETQ. V gave up 3 bases and J gave up 6 bases, with 9 bases separating them. The CDR3 runs 13 residues.

In its sample, this clonotype was seen many times. The rearrangement uses TRBV20-1 and TRBJ2-1; D is uncertain. Between the trimmed V and J ends, which lost 2 bases and 0 bases, there was a span of 5 bases. The germline gives CDR1 DFQATT, CDR2 SNEGSKA (reference sequence). The CDR3 loop spans 13 amino acids. CDR3 bases: TGCAGTGCTAGAAGGTTCTCCTACAATGAGCAGTTCTTC. This sequence encodes CSARRFSYNEQFF.

This clonotype was seen only a few times. CDR3 in amino acids: CASSTTEARETQYF. The CDR3 DNA follows: TGTGCCAGCAGCACCACAGAAGCGAGGGAGACCCAGTACTTC. The gene calls are TRBV7-6 and TRBJ2-5, with D hard to call. The CDR3 has 14 residues. The V and J ends lost 5 bases and 5 bases respectively, with 15 bases between them. Germline V CDR1 and CDR2: SGHVS, FNYEAQ.

In nucleotides, the CDR3 is TGCGCCAGCAGCCGGGGGAACAGGGACACACTTGAAGCTTTCTTT. Protein: CASSRGNRDTLEAFF. The chain is built from TRBV5-1 and TRBJ1-1; perhaps TRBD1 as D (6 bases). The CDR3 contains 15 residues. V dropped 4 bases and J dropped 7 bases, with 20 bases sitting between them. Germline loops: CDR1 SGHRS, CDR2 YFSETQ.

The chain has TRBV20-1 and TRBJ2-2, with D unclear. The germline V gene has CDR1 DFQATT and CDR2 SNEGSKA (reference sequence). Trimming left V 3 bases short and J 4 bases short, with 9 bases between. The CDR3 runs 13 residues. The CDR3 sequence: CSASRVSTGELFF. The CDR3 nucleotides are TGCAGTGCTAGCCGTGTCTCCACCGGGGAGCTGTTTTTT.

This clonotype showed up many times. V is TRBV6-5 and J is TRBJ2-5; D possibly corresponds to TRBD1 (5 bases). CDR1 is MNHEY and CDR2 is SVGAGI in the germline V gene. V was shortened by 8 bases and J by 3 bases, with 10 bases between the two germline ends. This CDR3 has 12 residues. This CDR3 is CASVGQEETQYF. The CDR3 nucleotides read TGTGCCAGCGTGGGGCAGGAAGAGACCCAGTACTTC.

The chain links TRBV5-1 to TRBJ2-7, with D unclear. Germline V gene sequence: CDR1 SGHRS, CDR2 YFSETQ. Trimming left V 6 bases short and J 3 bases short, with 13 bases between. The CDR3 runs 13 residues. CDR3 region: CASTRVSNYEQYF. For the CDR3, the DNA is TGCGCCAGCACCCGGGTCAGTAACTACGAGCAGTACTTC.

As concerns this clonotype: A much larger clone lies a single base off, so this may be a read error. The chain recombines TRBV7-6 with TRBJ2-1, with a possible D match to TRBD2 (6 bases). Germline assignment: CDR1 SGHVS and CDR2 FNYEAQ. The CDR3 totals 16 residues. This CDR3 is CASSLLARSSYDEQFF. The CDR3 nucleotides are TGTGCCAGCAGCTTACTAGCGCGAAGCTCCTACGATGAGCAGTTCTTC.

Worth noting for this clonotype: Since a much larger clone is just one base distant, this may be a read error. The chain couples TRBV20-1 to TRBJ2-1, with D possibly matching TRBD2 (5 bases). The CDR3 consists of 14 residues. CDR1 is DFQATT, CDR2 SNEGSKA, per germline (reference sequence). The CDR3 reads CSASKRSSYDEQFF. The CDR3 DNA reads TGCAGTGCCTCAAAGCGGAGCTCCTACGATGAGCAGTTCTTC.

The chain is built from TRBV28 and TRBJ1-5; no firm D call. The CDR3 sequence is 14 residues long. The germline V gene encodes CDR1 MDHEN and CDR2 SYDVKM. Trimming cost V 3 bases and J 0 bases, with 6 bases left between them. The CDR3 reads CASSFTDSNQPQHF. In DNA form, the CDR3 reads TGTGCCAGCAGTTTTACGGATAGCAATCAGCCCCAGCATTTT.

This clonotype has just a few counts. The rearrangement links TRBV20-1 to TRBJ1-4; the D is unclear. V gave up 0 bases and J gave up 10 bases, with 12 bases separating them. Per the germline V gene, CDR1 is DFQATT and CDR2 is SNEGSKA (reference sequence). The CDR3 length is 13 residues. DNA of the CDR3: TGCAGTGCTAGAGACCCTGAGCGGGGAAAACTGTTTTTT. Protein sequence: CSARDPERGKLFF.

V usage is TRBV20-1 and J usage is TRBJ1-6; D is unresolved. V lost 6 bases and J lost 6, with 15 bases in between. Germline V gene lookup returns CDR1 DFQATT and CDR2 SNEGSKA (reference sequence). The CDR3 contains 14 residues. The CDR3 DNA reads TGCAGTGCCTCGACGGCGCCCGGTAATTCACCCCTCCACTTT. It is translated as CSASTAPGNSPLHF.

This clonotype has a count of ten or more. V and J are TRBV6-5 and TRBJ2-2; 8 nucleotides align to TRBD2. CDR3 length equals 17 residues. Germline values: CDR1 MNHEY, CDR2 SVGAGI. J lost 1 base, V lost 0 bases, and 4 bases had no gene match. CDR3 sequence reads: CASSYSVTSGNTGELFF. DNA for the CDR3: TGTGCCAGCAGTTACTCGGTTACTAGCGGGAACACCGGGGAGCTGTTTTTT.

This clonotype has a handful of counts. The CDR3 region has the DNA TGTGCCAGCAGCCAAGAAGCTTTGCTAGCTTACGACACCGGGGAGCTGTTTTTT. It yields the protein CASSQEALLAYDTGELFF. V gene TRBV3-1 combines with J gene TRBJ2-2; a possible D gene is TRBD2 (5 bases). The V gene's germline CDR1 is LGHDT and CDR2 YNNKEL (reference sequence). The CDR3 is made up of 18 amino acids. Between the trimmed V and J ends, which lost 0 bases and 3 bases, there was a span of 17 bases.

This clonotype was detected ten times or more. The chain carries TRBV20-1 and TRBJ1-4; D not resolved. The CDR3 loop spans 12 amino acids. V lost 6 bases and J lost 2, with 7 bases in between. Germline CDR1 and CDR2: DFQATT and SNEGSKA (reference sequence). CDR3 DNA sequence: TGCAGTGCGGTCGGTACTAATGAAAAACTGTTTTTT. The encoded protein is CSAVGTNEKLFF.

The chain joins TRBV5-1 to TRBJ2-7; the match to TRBD1 covers 8 bases. The J segment lost 0 bases and the V segment lost 3 bases, leaving 2 bases of the junction unmatched. This CDR3 region has 14 residues. Germline loops: CDR1 SGHRS, CDR2 YFSETQ. The DNA of the CDR3 is TGCGCCAGCAGCTCGGGACAGGACTCCTACGAGCAGTACTTC. Amino acid sequence: CASSSGQDSYEQYF.

In its sample, this clonotype was seen many times. J is TRBJ2-1 and V is TRBV5-1; D gene uncertain. This CDR3 has 13 amino acids. Looked up from germline, CDR1 is SGHRS and CDR2 is YFSETQ. V was clipped by 9 bases and J by 1 base, with 11 bases between them. In DNA form, the CDR3 reads TGCGCCACCGGAGAACCATCCTACAATGAGCAGTTCTTC. It yields the protein CATGEPSYNEQFF. The entire variable domain, with the rest obtained from reference TRBV5-1 and TRBJ2-1, is as follows: KAGVTQTPRYLIKTRGQQVTLSCSPISGHRSVSWYQQTPGQGLQFLFEYFSETQRNKGNFPGRFSGRQFSNSRSEMNVSTLELGDSALYLCATGEPSYNEQFFGPGTRLTVL.